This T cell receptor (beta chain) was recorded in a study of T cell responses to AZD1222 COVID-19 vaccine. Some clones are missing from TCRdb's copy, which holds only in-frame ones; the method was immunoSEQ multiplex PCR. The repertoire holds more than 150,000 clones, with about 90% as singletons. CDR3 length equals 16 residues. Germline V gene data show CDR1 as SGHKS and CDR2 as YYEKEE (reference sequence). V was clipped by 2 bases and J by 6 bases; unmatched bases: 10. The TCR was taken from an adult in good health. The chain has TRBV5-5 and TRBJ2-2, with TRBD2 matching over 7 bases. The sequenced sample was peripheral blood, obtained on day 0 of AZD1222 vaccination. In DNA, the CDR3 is TGTGCCAGCAGCTTTGTTTGGACTAGTGGAGCCGGGGAGCTGTTTTTT. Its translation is CASSFVWTSGAGELFF.